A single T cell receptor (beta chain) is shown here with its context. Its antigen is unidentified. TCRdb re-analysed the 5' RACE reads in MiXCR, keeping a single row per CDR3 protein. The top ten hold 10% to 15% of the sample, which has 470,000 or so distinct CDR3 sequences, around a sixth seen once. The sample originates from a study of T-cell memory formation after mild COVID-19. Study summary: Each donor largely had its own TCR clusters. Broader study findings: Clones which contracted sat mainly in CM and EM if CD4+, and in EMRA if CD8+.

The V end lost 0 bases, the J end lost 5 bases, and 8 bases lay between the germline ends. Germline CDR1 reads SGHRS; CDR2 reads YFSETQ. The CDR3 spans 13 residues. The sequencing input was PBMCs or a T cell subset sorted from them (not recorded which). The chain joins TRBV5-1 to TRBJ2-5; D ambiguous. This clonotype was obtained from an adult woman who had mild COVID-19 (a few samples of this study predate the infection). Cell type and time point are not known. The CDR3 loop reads CASSLALLETQYF. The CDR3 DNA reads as TGCGCCAGCAGCTTGGCGCTACTTGAGACCCAGTACTTC.